Each of the 6 T cell receptor beta chains below was sequenced from the same sample in a study of naive and memory T cell subsets. Treatment meaning: skin biopsy from PPD injection site in Mantoux-positive individual. A UMI-containing oligonucleotide was joined by 3' ligation to the TCR cDNA template. Ligated cDNA underwent four rounds of PCR with nested alpha and beta constant region primers and SP2. TCRdb re-analysed the UMI-ligation and nested PCR reads in MiXCR, keeping a single row per CDR3 protein. Altogether fewer than 35,000 distinct CDR3 sequences are present, 6.7% being singletons, with the ten largest covering over 3%. Sequenced material: skin, taken from a tuberculin skin test site. These TCRs come from an adult in good health.

This clonotype was recorded at least ten times. The V gene is TRBV6-5, the J gene TRBJ1-5, with 9 nucleotides matching TRBD1. J gave up 7 bases and V 6 bases, and 16 bases lay outside the gene matches. This CDR3 has 17 residues. CDR1 is MNHEY and CDR2 is SVGAGI in the germline V gene. CDR3 protein: CASSPTRTGGAKQPQHF. Here the CDR3 DNA reads TGTGCCAGCAGCCCTACCCGAACAGGGGGCGCGAAGCAGCCCCAGCATTTT.

This clonotype has ten or more counts. This rearrangement joins TRBV25-1 to TRBJ2-4; D ambiguous. V was clipped by 2 bases and J by 0 bases, with 8 bases between them. This CDR3 has 15 amino acids. Germline V CDR1 and CDR2: MGHDK, SYGVNS. The CDR3, as DNA: TGTGCCAGCAGTGAAAGCACGGTAGCCAAAAACATTCAGTACTTC. Its protein is CASSESTVAKNIQYF.

The J gene is TRBJ1-2, the V gene TRBV7-2; TRBD1 aligns across 7 bases. The germline V gene encodes CDR1 SGHTA and CDR2 FQGNSA. The CDR3 loop spans 14 amino acids. V shed 4 bases, J shed 12 bases, and the junction held 14 bases outside the gene matches. Here the CDR3 reads CASSYQGGAEGDTF. Here the CDR3 DNA reads TGTGCCAGCAGCTATCAAGGGGGCGCGGAAGGCGACACCTTC.

This clonotype showed up many times. V and J are TRBV29-1 and TRBJ2-3; 11 bases line up with TRBD2. CDR3 length equals 17 residues. Germline V lookup: CDR1 SQVTM, CDR2 ANQGSEA. The V gene end was trimmed by 1 base and the J gene end by 4 bases; junction bases not matched to a gene: 10. DNA of the CDR3: TGCAGCGTTGAAGGGGGGGGACTAGCGGCCCCCGCAGATACGCAGTATTTT. Amino acid sequence: CSVEGGGLAAPADTQYF.

This clonotype showed up many times. This chain joins TRBV5-1 and TRBJ2-7, with 15 bases lining up with TRBD2. The CDR3 has 17 amino acids. The trim removed 0 bases at V and 4 bases at J, leaving 5 bases unmatched. In germline, CDR1 is SGHRS, CDR2 YFSETQ. The CDR3 DNA reads as TGCGCCAGCAGCTTGGCTTCGGGACTAGCGGGGGGTTACGAGCAGTACTTC. Amino acid sequence: CASSLASGLAGGYEQYF.

This clonotype was recorded at least ten times. One end of the junction does not line up with germline, which may come from a read error. This chain connects TRBV11-2 to TRBJ1-6; possible D gene TRBD1, 5 bases. In germline, CDR1 is SGHAT, CDR2 FQNNGV. This CDR3 is 16 amino acids long. The CDR3 nucleotides are TGTGCCAGCATCTTAGATCGTGGGGGGTCGAATTCACCCCTCCACTTT. Protein: CASILDRGGSNSPLHF.